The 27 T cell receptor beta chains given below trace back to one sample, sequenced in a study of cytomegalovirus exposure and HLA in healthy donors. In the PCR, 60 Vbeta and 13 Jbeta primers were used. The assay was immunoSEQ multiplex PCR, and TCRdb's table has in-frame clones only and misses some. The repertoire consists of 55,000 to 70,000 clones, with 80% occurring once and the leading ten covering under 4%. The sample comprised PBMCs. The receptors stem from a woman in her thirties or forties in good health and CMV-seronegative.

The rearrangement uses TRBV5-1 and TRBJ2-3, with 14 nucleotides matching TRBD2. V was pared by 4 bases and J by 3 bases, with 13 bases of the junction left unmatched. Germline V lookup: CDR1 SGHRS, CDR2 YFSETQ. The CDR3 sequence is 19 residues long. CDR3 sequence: CASSPSPTSGRARTDTQYF. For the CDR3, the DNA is TGCGCCAGCAGCCCTTCTCCGACTAGCGGGAGGGCGAGGACAGATACGCAGTATTTT. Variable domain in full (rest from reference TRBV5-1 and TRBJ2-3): KAGVTQTPRYLIKTRGQQVTLSCSPISGHRSVSWYQQTPGQGLQFLFEYFSETQRNKGNFPGRFSGRQFSNSRSEMNVSTLELGDSALYLCASSPSPTSGRARTDTQYFGPGTRLTVL.

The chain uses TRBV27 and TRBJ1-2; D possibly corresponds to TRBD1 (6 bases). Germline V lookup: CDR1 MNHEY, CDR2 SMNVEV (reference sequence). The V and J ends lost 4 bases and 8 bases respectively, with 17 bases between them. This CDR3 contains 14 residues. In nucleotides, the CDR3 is TGTGCCAGCAGTTACCAGAGAGGGGGTGGCGGCTACACCTTC. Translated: CASSYQRGGGGYTF.

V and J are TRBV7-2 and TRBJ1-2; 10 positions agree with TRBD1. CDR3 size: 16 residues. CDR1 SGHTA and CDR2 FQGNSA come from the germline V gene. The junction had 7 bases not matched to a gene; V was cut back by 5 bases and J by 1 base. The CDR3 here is CASSGQGGKLNYGYTF. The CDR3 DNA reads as TGTGCCAGCAGCGGACAGGGGGGCAAACTTAACTATGGCTACACCTTC. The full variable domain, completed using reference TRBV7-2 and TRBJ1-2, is GAGVSQSPSNKVTEKGKDVELRCDPISGHTALYWYRQSLGQGLEFLIYFQGNSAPDKSGLPSDRFSAERTGGSVSTLTIQRTQQEDSAVYLCASSGQGGKLNYGYTFGSGTRLTVV.

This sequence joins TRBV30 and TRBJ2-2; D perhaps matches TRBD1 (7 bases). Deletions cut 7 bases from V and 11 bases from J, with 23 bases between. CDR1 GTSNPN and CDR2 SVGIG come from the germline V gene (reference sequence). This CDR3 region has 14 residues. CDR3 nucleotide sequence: TGTGCCTTTTATGGTCAGGGGGGTATCGGAGAGCTGTTTTTT. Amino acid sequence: CAFYGQGGIGELFF.

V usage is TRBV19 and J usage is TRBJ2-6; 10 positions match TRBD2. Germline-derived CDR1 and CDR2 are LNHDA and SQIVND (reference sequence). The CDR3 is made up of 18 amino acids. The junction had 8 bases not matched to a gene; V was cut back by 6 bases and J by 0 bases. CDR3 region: CASRHLAGASSGANVLTF. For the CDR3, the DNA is TGTGCCAGTAGGCACCTAGCGGGAGCAAGCTCTGGGGCCAACGTCCTGACTTTC.

CDR3 sequence: CASSAGTGGYEQYF. Written as DNA, the CDR3 is TGTGCCAGCAGCGCCGGGACAGGGGGATACGAGCAGTACTTC. J is TRBJ2-7 and V is TRBV9; 11 nucleotides agree with TRBD1. The CDR3 extends over 14 amino acids. Germline CDR1 SGDLS, CDR2 YYNGEE. V gave up 3 bases and J gave up 4 bases; unmatched junction bases: 3.

The CDR3 protein is CASSHPGGTGTPPLHF. DNA of the CDR3: TGCGCCAGCAGCCATCCAGGGGGGACAGGGACCCCACCCCTCCACTTT. The chain joins TRBV4-1 to TRBJ1-6, with 9 bases identical to TRBD1. The CDR3 covers 16 residues. The J segment lost 11 bases and the V segment lost 3 bases, leaving 11 bases of the junction unmatched. In germline, CDR1 is MGHRA, CDR2 YSYEKL.

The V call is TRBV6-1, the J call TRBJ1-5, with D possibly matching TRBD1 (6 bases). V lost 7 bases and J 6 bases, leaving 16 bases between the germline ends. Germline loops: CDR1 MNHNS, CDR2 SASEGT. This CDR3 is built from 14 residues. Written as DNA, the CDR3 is TGTGCCAGCACCCCGGGGGGCGCCGGTCAGCCCCAGCATTTT. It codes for CASTPGGAGQPQHF.

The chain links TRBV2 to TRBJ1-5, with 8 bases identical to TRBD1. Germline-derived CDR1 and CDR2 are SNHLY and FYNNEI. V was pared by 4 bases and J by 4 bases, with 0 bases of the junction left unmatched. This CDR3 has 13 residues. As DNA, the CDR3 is TGTGCCAGCAGTGGGACAGGGAATCAGCCCCAGCATTTT. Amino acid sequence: CASSGTGNQPQHF. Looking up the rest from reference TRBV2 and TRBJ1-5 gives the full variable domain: EPEVTQTPSHQVTQMGQEVILRCVPISNHLYFYWYRQILGQKVEFLVSFYNNEISEKSEIFDDQFSVERPDGSNFTLKIRSTKLEDSAMYFCASSGTGNQPQHFGDGTRLSIL.

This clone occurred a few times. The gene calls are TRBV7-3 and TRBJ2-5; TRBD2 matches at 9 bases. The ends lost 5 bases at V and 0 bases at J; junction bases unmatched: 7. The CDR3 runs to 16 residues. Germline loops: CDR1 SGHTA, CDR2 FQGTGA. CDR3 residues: CASSQGLAGNQETQYF. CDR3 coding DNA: TGTGCCAGCAGCCAAGGGCTAGCGGGAAACCAAGAGACCCAGTACTTC.

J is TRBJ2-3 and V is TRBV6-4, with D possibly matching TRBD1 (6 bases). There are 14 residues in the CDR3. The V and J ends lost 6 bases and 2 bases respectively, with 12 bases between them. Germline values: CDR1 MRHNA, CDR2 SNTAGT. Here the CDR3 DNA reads TGTGCCAGCAGCTTACAGGGATCCACAGATACGCAGTATTTT. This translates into CASSLQGSTDTQYF.

The CDR3 region is CSVLAYGYTF. CDR3 nucleotides: TGCAGCGTTTTAGCATATGGCTACACCTTC. This rearrangement joins TRBV29-1 to TRBJ1-2, with D unclear. CDR1 and CDR2 from the germline V gene are SQVTM and ANQGSEA. CDR3 length equals 10 residues. V was cut by 5 bases and J by 5 bases, with 6 bases left in between.

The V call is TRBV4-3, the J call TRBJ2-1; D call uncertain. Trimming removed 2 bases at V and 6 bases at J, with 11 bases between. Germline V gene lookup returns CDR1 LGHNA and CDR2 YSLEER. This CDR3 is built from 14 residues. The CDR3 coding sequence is TGCGCCAGCAGCCAATTACTAATGGGCAATGAGCAGTTCTTC. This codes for CASSQLLMGNEQFF.

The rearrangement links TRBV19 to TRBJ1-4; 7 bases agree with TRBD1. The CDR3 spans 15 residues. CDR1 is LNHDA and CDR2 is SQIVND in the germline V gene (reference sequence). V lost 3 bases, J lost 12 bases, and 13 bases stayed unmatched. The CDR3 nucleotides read TGTGCCAGTAGTATCATACGGGACAGTCGGCTAGAACTGTTTTTT. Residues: CASSIIRDSRLELFF.

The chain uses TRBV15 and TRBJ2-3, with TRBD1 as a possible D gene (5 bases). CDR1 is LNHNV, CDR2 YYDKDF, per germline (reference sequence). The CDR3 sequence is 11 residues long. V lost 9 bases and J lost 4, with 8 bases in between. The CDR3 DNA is TGTGCCACTGGGGCCCCAGATACGCAGTATTTT. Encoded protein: CATGAPDTQYF.

In nucleotides, the CDR3 is TGTGCCAGCAGTCCAACAGGGACACGCTTCGAGCAGTACTTC. This gives the protein CASSPTGTRFEQYF. The chain recombines TRBV27 with TRBJ2-7; D is possibly TRBD1 (6 bases). Germline values: CDR1 MNHEY, CDR2 SMNVEV (reference sequence). V was cut by 5 bases and J by 6 bases, with 17 bases left in between. The CDR3 has 14 residues.

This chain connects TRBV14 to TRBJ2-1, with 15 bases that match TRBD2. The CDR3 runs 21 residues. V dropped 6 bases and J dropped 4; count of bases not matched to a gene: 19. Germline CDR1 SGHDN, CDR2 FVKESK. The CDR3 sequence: CASRGGDPGLAGGTRYNEQFF. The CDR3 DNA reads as TGTGCCAGCAGGGGAGGGGACCCGGGACTAGCGGGAGGAACACGGTACAATGAGCAGTTCTTC.

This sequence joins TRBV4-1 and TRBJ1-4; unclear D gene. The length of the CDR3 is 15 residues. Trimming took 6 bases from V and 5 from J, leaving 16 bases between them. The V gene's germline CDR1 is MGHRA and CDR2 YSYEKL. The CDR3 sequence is CASRFAGVGNEKLFF. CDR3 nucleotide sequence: TGCGCCAGCAGATTCGCAGGTGTTGGGAATGAAAAACTGTTTTTT.

The CDR3 is CSVENSGSRQETQYF. CDR3 DNA: TGCAGCGTTGAGAATAGCGGGAGTCGGCAAGAGACCCAGTACTTC. The genes are TRBV29-1 and TRBJ2-5; 9 bases align to TRBD2. Germline V gene data show CDR1 as SQVTM and CDR2 as ANQGSEA. V lost 3 bases to trimming and J lost 2 bases; unmatched junction nucleotides: 7. The CDR3 contains 15 residues.

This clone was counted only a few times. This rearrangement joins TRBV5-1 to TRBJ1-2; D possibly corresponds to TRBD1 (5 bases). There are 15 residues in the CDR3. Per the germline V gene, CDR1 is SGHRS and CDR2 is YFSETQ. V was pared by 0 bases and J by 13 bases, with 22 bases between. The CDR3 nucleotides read TGCGCCAGCAGCTTGGGGTACCGACAGACCGCCAGAGGCACCTTC. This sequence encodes CASSLGYRQTARGTF.

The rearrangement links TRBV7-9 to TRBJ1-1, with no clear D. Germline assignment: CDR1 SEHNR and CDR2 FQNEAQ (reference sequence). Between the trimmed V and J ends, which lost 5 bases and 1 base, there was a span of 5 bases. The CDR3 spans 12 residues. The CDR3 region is CASSRGNTEAFF. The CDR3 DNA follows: TGTGCCAGCAGCCGGGGGAACACTGAAGCTTTCTTT.

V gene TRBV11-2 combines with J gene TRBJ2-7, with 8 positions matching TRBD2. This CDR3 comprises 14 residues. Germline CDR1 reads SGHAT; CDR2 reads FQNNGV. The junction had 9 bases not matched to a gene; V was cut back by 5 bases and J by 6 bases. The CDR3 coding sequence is TGTGCCAGCAGCCCAGCCCGGACTAGCCGCGAGCAGTACTTC. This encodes CASSPARTSREQYF.

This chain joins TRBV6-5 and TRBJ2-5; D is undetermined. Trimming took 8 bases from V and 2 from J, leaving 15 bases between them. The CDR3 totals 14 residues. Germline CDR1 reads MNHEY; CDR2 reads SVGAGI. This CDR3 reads CASFAINQQETQYF. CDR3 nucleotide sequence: TGTGCCAGCTTCGCGATAAATCAACAAGAGACCCAGTACTTC.

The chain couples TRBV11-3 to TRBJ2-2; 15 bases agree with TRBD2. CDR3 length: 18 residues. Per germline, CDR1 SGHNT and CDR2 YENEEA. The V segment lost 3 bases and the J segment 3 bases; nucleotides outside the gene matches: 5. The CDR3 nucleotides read TGTGCCAGCAGCTTTGGGACTAGCGGGAGGTCGGACACCGGGGAGCTGTTTTTT. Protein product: CASSFGTSGRSDTGELFF.

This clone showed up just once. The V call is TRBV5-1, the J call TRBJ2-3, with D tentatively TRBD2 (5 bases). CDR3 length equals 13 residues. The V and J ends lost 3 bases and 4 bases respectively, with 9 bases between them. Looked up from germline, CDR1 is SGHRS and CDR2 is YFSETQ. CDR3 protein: CASSYWESDTQYF. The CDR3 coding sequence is TGCGCCAGCAGCTACTGGGAGTCAGATACGCAGTATTTT. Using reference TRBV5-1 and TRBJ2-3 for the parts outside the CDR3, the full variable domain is KAGVTQTPRYLIKTRGQQVTLSCSPISGHRSVSWYQQTPGQGLQFLFEYFSETQRNKGNFPGRFSGRQFSNSRSEMNVSTLELGDSALYLCASSYWESDTQYFGPGTRLTVL.

CDR3: CASSSSGVTYEQYF. CDR3 in DNA: TGTGCCAGTAGTTCTAGCGGGGTAACCTACGAGCAGTACTTC. This chain uses TRBV19 with TRBJ2-7, with TRBD2 identical over 9 bases. The CDR3 sequence is 14 residues long. The V segment lost 5 bases and the J segment 2 bases; nucleotides outside the gene matches: 4. CDR1 and CDR2 (germline): LNHDA, SQIVND (reference sequence).

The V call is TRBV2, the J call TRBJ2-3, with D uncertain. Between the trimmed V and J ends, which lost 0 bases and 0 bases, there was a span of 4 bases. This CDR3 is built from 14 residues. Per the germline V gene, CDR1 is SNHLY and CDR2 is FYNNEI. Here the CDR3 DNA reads TGTGCCAGCAGTGAAGCCCGTAGCACAGATACGCAGTATTTT. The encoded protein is CASSEARSTDTQYF.